The 30 T cell receptor beta chains listed next were all sequenced from one sample in a study of T cells in Graves' hyperthyroidism and ophthalmopathy. There were TCR beta CDR3 regions amplified from RNA transcripts. Initially, a first-round RT-PCR of the TCR CDR3 employed the HTBI primer set. TCRdb passed the multiplex PCR reads through MiXCR, listing each CDR3 protein once. This table has 490,000 or so distinct CDR3 sequences, about 46% appearing once. The sequencing sample was made of peripheral blood or thyroid tissue (not recorded which). These TCRs come from an adult woman with Graves' disease, either hyperthyroidism or ophthalmopathy (not recorded which).

As DNA, the CDR3 is TGCAGTGCTAGCCCCCGACAGATTTCCTACGAGCAGTACTTC. Translation: CSASPRQISYEQYF. The rearrangement links TRBV20-1 to TRBJ2-7; TRBD1 is a possible D gene (5 bases). Germline CDR1 and CDR2: DFQATT and SNEGSKA (reference sequence). With 3 bases removed from V and 1 base from J, the gap between germline ends came to 13 bases. This CDR3 comprises 14 residues.

This clonotype was counted once. J is TRBJ1-2 and V is TRBV6-1; 7 nucleotides line up with TRBD1. Germline assignment: CDR1 MNHNS and CDR2 SASEGT. This CDR3 has 15 residues. V shed 6 bases, J shed 3 bases, and the junction held 10 bases outside the gene matches. The CDR3 sequence is CASRDRQGGDYGYTF. CDR3 nucleotides: TGTGCCAGCAGGGATCGACAGGGTGGGGACTATGGCTACACCTTC.

In its sample, this clonotype was seen a few times. The CDR3 sequence is CATSSIAAYEQYF. The DNA of the CDR3 is TGTGCCACCAGCAGTATCGCGGCCTACGAGCAGTACTTC. The chain joins TRBV15 to TRBJ2-7; D not resolved. V was pared by 3 bases and J by 2 bases, with 8 bases between. The CDR3 covers 13 residues. Germline lookup yields CDR1 LNHNV and CDR2 YYDKDF (reference sequence).

This clonotype was counted at least ten times. This chain links TRBV7-9 with TRBJ1-6; 10 bases are a match to TRBD1. This CDR3 spans 15 amino acids. Trimming removed 7 bases from V and 8 bases from J; junction bases left unmatched: 8. Germline assignment: CDR1 SEHNR and CDR2 FQNEAQ (reference sequence). The CDR3 reads CASTETGTGDSPLHF. In nucleotides, the CDR3 is TGTGCCAGCACGGAAACCGGGACAGGGGATTCACCCCTCCACTTT.

The genes are TRBV7-9 and TRBJ2-2; either TRBD1 or TRBD2 may fit D (5 bases each). Trimming left V 6 bases short and J 6 bases short, with 8 bases between. Germline CDR1 is SEHNR and CDR2 is FQNEAQ (reference sequence). The CDR3 runs 12 residues. CDR3 residues: CASRPGPGELFF. The CDR3 region has the DNA TGTGCCAGCAGACCGGGACCCGGGGAGCTGTTTTTT.

The rearrangement links TRBV2 to TRBJ2-3; 11 bases fit TRBD2. V lost 6 bases and J lost 4; bases outside the gene matches: 3. Germline V gene lookup returns CDR1 SNHLY and CDR2 FYNNEI. The CDR3 has 14 amino acids. The DNA of the CDR3 is TGTGCCAGCAGCGAACTAGCGGGAGCAGATACGCAGTATTTT. This encodes CASSELAGADTQYF. Full variable domain (rest looked up from reference TRBV2 and TRBJ2-3): EPEVTQTPSHQVTQMGQEVILRCVPISNHLYFYWYRQILGQKVEFLVSFYNNEISEKSEIFDDQFSVERPDGSNFTLKIRSTKLEDSAMYFCASSELAGADTQYFGPGTRLTVL.

This clonotype was counted only a few times. In DNA, the CDR3 is TGCAGTGCTAGAGATAGGACTAGCGGAGTCTCCTACGAGCAGTACTTC. It yields the protein CSARDRTSGVSYEQYF. The J gene is TRBJ2-7, the V gene TRBV20-1; 10 positions agree with TRBD2. Germline V gene data show CDR1 as DFQATT and CDR2 as SNEGSKA (reference sequence). Trimming at V came to 0 bases and at J to 0 bases, leaving 5 bases not matched to a gene. CDR3 length: 16 amino acids.

This clonotype showed up just a few times. The chain has TRBV7-2 and TRBJ2-7; tentatively, D is TRBD1 (5 bases). The CDR3 loop spans 15 amino acids. V was cut by 0 bases and J by 4 bases, with 13 bases left in between. Germline lookup yields CDR1 SGHTA and CDR2 FQGNSA. CDR3 loop: CASSLAGAAHYEQYF. In DNA, the CDR3 is TGTGCCAGCAGCTTAGCAGGGGCGGCCCATTACGAGCAGTACTTC.

V usage is TRBV2 and J usage is TRBJ1-4; 8 bases are a match to TRBD1. The CDR3 runs to 14 residues. Germline trimming cut 6 bases from V and 10 bases from J; bases unmatched to any gene: 10. Germline V CDR1 and CDR2: SNHLY, FYNNEI. The CDR3 DNA follows: TGTGCCAGCAGCTGGACAGGGCTTCAAGGAAAACTGTTTTTT. Translated, it gives CASSWTGLQGKLFF.

This clonotype was seen many times. The V gene is TRBV4-3, the J gene TRBJ1-4; D not resolved. The CDR3 loop spans 15 amino acids. Germline V gene sequence: CDR1 LGHNA, CDR2 YSLEER. Trimming stripped 3 bases from V and 7 bases from J, with 15 bases between. Here the CDR3 reads CASSQAWMGGEKLFF. CDR3 nucleotide sequence: TGCGCCAGCAGCCAGGCATGGATGGGCGGTGAAAAACTGTTTTTT.

As to this clonotype: Germline is not matched at one junction end, which may reflect a read error. The chain combines TRBV7-9 with TRBJ2-7; D possibly corresponds to TRBD2 (5 bases). Per the germline V gene, CDR1 is SEHNR and CDR2 is FQNEAQ (reference sequence). The CDR3 consists of 14 residues. The chain's CDR3 is CASSLKGGLYEQYF. CDR3 DNA: TGCGCCAGCAGCCTTAAAGGCGGGCTCTACGAGCAGTACTTC.

V is TRBV5-1 and J is TRBJ1-4, with D uncertain. The CDR3 covers 13 residues. CDR1 is SGHRS, CDR2 YFSETQ, per germline. V was shortened by 3 bases and J by 3 bases, with 6 bases between the two germline ends. CDR3 DNA: TGCGCCAGCAGCTCGGCCCCTAATGAAAAACTGTTTTTT. Its protein product is CASSSAPNEKLFF.

The chain uses TRBV28 and TRBJ2-2; D might be TRBD1 (6 bases). This CDR3 comprises 15 residues. Germline-derived CDR1 and CDR2 are MDHEN and SYDVKM. V lost 6 bases and J lost 0, with 11 bases in between. This CDR3 reads CASRKGHPNTGELFF. CDR3 nucleotide sequence: TGTGCCAGCAGAAAGGGACATCCGAACACCGGGGAGCTGTTTTTT.

In this sample, this clonotype turned up a few times. The chain joins TRBV5-1 to TRBJ2-3; no firm D call. The CDR3 runs to 14 residues. Germline loops: CDR1 SGHRS, CDR2 YFSETQ. V lost 2 bases, J lost 2 bases, and 9 bases lay in between. CDR3 DNA sequence: TGCGCCAGCAGCTTATCAGACAACACAGATACGCAGTATTTT. Translation gives CASSLSDNTDTQYF.

This clonotype was seen ten or more times. The chain uses TRBV6-2 or TRBV6-3 and TRBJ2-7; D call uncertain. The CDR3 extends over 13 amino acids. Trimming shortened V by 6 bases and J by 3 bases, and 12 bases separated the two germline ends. Looked up from germline, CDR1 is MNHEY and CDR2 is SVGEGT. The CDR3 loop reads CASRMGNFYEQYF. CDR3 DNA sequence: TGTGCCAGCAGAATGGGAAATTTCTACGAGCAGTACTTC.

Comments on this clonotype: The junction differs from germline at one of its ends, possibly a read error. The chain has TRBV2 and TRBJ2-5; D remains unclear. Germline CDR1 and CDR2: SNHLY and FYNNEI. This CDR3 spans 14 amino acids. CDR3 residues: CAISENRRQETQYF. CDR3 DNA sequence: TGTGCCATCAGTGAAAATCGGCGGCAAGAGACCCAGTACTTC.

This clonotype appeared a few times. This rearrangement joins TRBV6-5 to TRBJ1-1, with TRBD1 matching 8 bases. Germline V lookup: CDR1 MNHEY, CDR2 SVGAGI. V trimming: 8 bases; J trimming: 1 base; junction bases outside the gene matches: 9. The CDR3 has 15 residues. The CDR3 here is CASVLSGTGNTEAFF. The CDR3 bases are TGTGCCAGCGTTTTATCCGGGACAGGGAACACTGAAGCTTTCTTT.

The chain combines TRBV7-9 with TRBJ2-5; 7 bases are a match to TRBD1. The CDR3 has 16 amino acids. V was clipped by 3 bases and J by 3 bases; unmatched bases: 10. Germline loops: CDR1 SEHNR, CDR2 FQNEAQ (reference sequence). The chain's CDR3 is CASSFLPGTEKETQYF. The DNA of the CDR3 is TGTGCCAGCAGCTTCCTCCCCGGGACAGAAAAAGAGACCCAGTACTTC.

At least ten counts were recorded for this clonotype. The chain carries TRBV29-1 and TRBJ1-1; TRBD1 matches at 7 bases. The CDR3 extends over 11 amino acids. The trim removed 5 bases at V and 6 bases at J, leaving 3 bases unmatched. CDR1 is SQVTM and CDR2 is ANQGSEA in the germline V gene. The CDR3 sequence: CSVKGGSEAFF. The CDR3 DNA is TGCAGCGTTAAAGGGGGCTCTGAAGCTTTCTTT.

The CDR3 here is CASGLHLGGLETQYF. CDR3 coding DNA: TGTGCCAGCGGCTTACACCTTGGGGGCTTGGAGACCCAGTACTTC. This rearrangement joins TRBV10-3 to TRBJ2-5, with D maybe TRBD1 (6 bases). The CDR3 contains 15 residues. V gave up 10 bases and J gave up 5 bases, with 23 bases separating them. Germline V lookup: CDR1 ENHRY, CDR2 SYGVKD.

The rearrangement joins TRBV20-1 to TRBJ2-5; TRBD2 agrees at 10 bases. Per germline, CDR1 DFQATT and CDR2 SNEGSKA (reference sequence). CDR3 size: 13 residues. The V segment lost 5 bases and the J segment 3 bases; nucleotides outside the gene matches: 3. CDR3 sequence (DNA): TGCAGTGCTCCTAGCGGGAGCGAAGAGACCCAGTACTTC. It yields the protein CSAPSGSEETQYF.

In its sample, this clonotype was seen many times. V gene TRBV11-2 combines with J gene TRBJ2-7; 7 nucleotides match TRBD2. The CDR3 is 15 residues long. The J segment lost 0 bases and the V segment lost 3 bases, leaving 5 bases of the junction unmatched. Germline V gene sequence: CDR1 SGHAT, CDR2 FQNNGV. The CDR3 nucleotides are TGTGCCAGCAGCTTGGGGGGGATGGGCTCCTACGAGCAGTACTTC. It is translated as CASSLGGMGSYEQYF.

The V and J genes are TRBV15 and TRBJ1-1; possibly TRBD1 for D (5 bases). Trimming cost V 3 bases and J 1 base, with 15 bases left between them. Germline lookup yields CDR1 LNHNV and CDR2 YYDKDF (reference sequence). The CDR3 runs 16 residues. The CDR3 is CATSRGEDIRNTEAFF. The CDR3 DNA reads TGTGCCACCAGCAGGGGGGAGGACATTCGGAACACTGAAGCTTTCTTT.

Only a few counts were recorded for this clonotype. This chain's CDR3 is CASSFGQTNSPQHF. CDR3 bases: TGTGCCAGCAGCTTTGGACAGACTAATTCACCCCAGCATTTT. The J gene is TRBJ1-5, the V gene TRBV7-9; the D gene is possibly TRBD1 (6 bases). Germline CDR1 and CDR2: SEHNR and FQNEAQ (reference sequence). Trimming removed 3 bases at V and 10 bases at J, with 16 bases between. The CDR3 spans 14 residues.

On this clonotype itself: Given the absence of the conserved phenylalanine or tryptophan at the CDR3 end, a read error is likely. It is unclear where the CDR3 begins or ends on the DNA, so no DNA is shown, and the CDR3 is as TCRdb lists it. The CDR3: CASSDEGQSL. The V gene is TRBV6-4, the J gene TRBJ2-7; the listed D gene, TRBD2, was not tested against the DNA. The germline gives CDR1 MRHNA, CDR2 SNTAGT. Termini included, the CDR3 measures 10 amino acids.

The chain uses TRBV11-3 and TRBJ1-2, with D possibly being TRBD1 (5 bases). The CDR3 loop spans 15 amino acids. The germline CDR1 and CDR2 sequences are SGHNT and YENEEA. Trimming shortened V by 5 bases and J by 0 bases, and 13 bases separated the two germline ends. CDR3 amino acids: CASSHPRQTNYGYTF. CDR3 in DNA: TGTGCCAGCAGCCACCCCAGACAGACTAACTATGGCTACACCTTC.

Points on this clonotype: Lacking the conserved final phenylalanine or tryptophan, this CDR3 likely reflects a read error. The V and J genes are TRBV4-3 and TRBJ1-4; a possible D gene is TRBD1 (6 bases). V lost 0 bases to trimming and J lost 5 bases, with 13 bases between them. CDR3 length equals 16 residues. Per the germline V gene, CDR1 is LGHNA and CDR2 is YSLEER. The CDR3 region has the DNA TGCGCCAGCAGCCAAGATGACCAAACAGGGAATGAAAAACTGTTTCTT. This gives the protein CASSQDDQTGNEKLFL.

This clonotype was found a few times. The rearrangement links TRBV2 to TRBJ2-7, with D tentatively TRBD1 (6 bases). Per germline, CDR1 SNHLY and CDR2 FYNNEI. Trimming pared 3 bases from V and 6 bases from J, leaving 6 bases between. The CDR3 consists of 11 residues. CDR3 in amino acids: CASSEGAEQYF. CDR3 nucleotides: TGTGCCAGCAGTGAGGGGGCCGAGCAGTACTTC. The full variable domain, with the rest looked up from reference TRBV2 and TRBJ2-7, is EPEVTQTPSHQVTQMGQEVILRCVPISNHLYFYWYRQILGQKVEFLVSFYNNEISEKSEIFDDQFSVERPDGSNFTLKIRSTKLEDSAMYFCASSEGAEQYFGPGTRLTVT.

The chain uses TRBV7-9 and TRBJ2-5, with 9 nucleotides matching TRBD1. V gave up 6 bases and J gave up 5 bases; unmatched junction bases: 16. Germline V lookup: CDR1 SEHNR, CDR2 FQNEAQ (reference sequence). There are 17 residues in the CDR3. The CDR3 is CASSRTGQGSTGETQYF. CDR3 DNA sequence: TGTGCCAGCAGTCGAACCGGACAGGGGAGCACCGGGGAGACCCAGTACTTC.

This clonotype was counted many times. CDR3 protein: CSAKQENTEAFF. The CDR3 region has the DNA TGCAGCGCCAAACAGGAGAACACTGAAGCTTTCTTT. The genes are TRBV29-1 and TRBJ1-1, with D possibly matching TRBD1 (5 bases). The V gene lost 7 bases and the J gene lost 1 base, with 10 bases spanning the gap. Per germline, CDR1 SQVTM and CDR2 ANQGSEA. The CDR3 consists of 12 residues.